Shown below are 20 T cell receptor beta chains from a single sample sequenced in a study of PD-L1 blockade in urothelial cancer. Data came from immunoSEQ multiplex PCR; TCRdb stores just in-frame clones and leaves some out. The sample has about 55,000 clones; about four fifths are singletons. Time point described: pretreatment peripheral blood. The specimen was PBMCs, collected around atezolizumab (anti-PD-L1) treatment. The receptors shown here come from a man over 45 with urothelial cancer.

The rearrangement links TRBV14 to TRBJ1-2; 8 nucleotides line up with TRBD1. V lost 5 bases to trimming and J lost 4 bases; unmatched junction nucleotides: 3. Looked up from germline, CDR1 is SGHDN and CDR2 is FVKESK. The length of the CDR3 is 13 residues. The CDR3 here is CASSYGQGYGYTF. In DNA form, the CDR3 reads TGTGCCAGCAGCTACGGACAGGGCTATGGCTACACCTTC.

V is TRBV6-6 and J is TRBJ2-3, with TRBD1 identical over 8 bases. Germline trimming cut 1 base from V and 2 bases from J; bases unmatched to any gene: 2. Germline assignment: CDR1 MNHNY and CDR2 SVGAGI (reference sequence). The CDR3 length is 15 residues. This CDR3 reads CASSYWTGLTDTQYF. The CDR3 DNA sequence: TGTGCCAGCAGTTACTGGACAGGGCTCACAGATACGCAGTATTTT.

The chain couples TRBV15 to TRBJ2-7, with TRBD2 identical over 7 bases. The length of the CDR3 is 14 residues. CDR1 is LNHNV and CDR2 is YYDKDF in the germline V gene (reference sequence). The CDR3 protein is CAASHGGSAYEQYF. CDR3 nucleotides: TGTGCAGCTTCACACGGGGGGTCCGCCTACGAGCAGTACTTC.

This clone has a handful of counts. The chain employs TRBV25-1 and TRBJ2-7; no clear D. The ends were cut back, 5 bases at V and 4 bases at J, with 9 bases in the middle. The CDR3 contains 12 residues. The germline V gene encodes CDR1 MGHDK and CDR2 SYGVNS. CDR3 nucleotide sequence: TGTGCCAGCAGTACTCCGAAGTACGAGCAGTACTTC. This gives the protein CASSTPKYEQYF.

The V gene is TRBV6-6, the J gene TRBJ1-4; D might be TRBD1 (6 bases). The CDR3 covers 13 residues. V was shortened by 10 bases and J by 8 bases, with 17 bases between the two germline ends. Germline CDR1 reads MNHNY; CDR2 reads SVGAGI (reference sequence). CDR3 DNA sequence: TGTGCCACCCGATGGGGGGGCAAGGAAAAACTGTTTTTT. It encodes CATRWGGKEKLFF.

This clone was picked up one time. The chain uses TRBV7-8 and TRBJ1-4, with TRBD1 identical over 7 bases. This CDR3 comprises 16 residues. The germline V gene has CDR1 SGHVS and CDR2 FQNEAQ. The ends lost 4 bases at V and 5 bases at J; junction bases unmatched: 10. DNA for the CDR3: TGTGCCAGCAGCTGGGGCGATGACAGGGAAAATGAAAAACTGTTTTTT. This gives the protein CASSWGDDRENEKLFF.

The rearrangement links TRBV7-2 to TRBJ2-3; the D gene is possibly TRBD1 (6 bases). The CDR3 has 15 amino acids. Trimming left V 4 bases short and J 5 bases short, with 16 bases between. The germline V gene encodes CDR1 SGHTA and CDR2 FQGNSA. Here the CDR3 reads CASSSQTGRGDTQYF. The CDR3 DNA reads as TGTGCCAGCAGCTCACAGACAGGCCGAGGAGATACGCAGTATTTT.

This sequence joins TRBV28 and TRBJ1-2, with TRBD1 identical over 7 bases. With V trimmed by 1 base and J by 0 bases, 5 bases remained unmatched. The CDR3 has 16 residues. The germline gives CDR1 MDHEN, CDR2 SYDVKM. The CDR3 sequence is CASSLYRGGSNYGYTF. CDR3 bases: TGTGCCAGCAGTTTATACAGGGGAGGATCTAACTATGGCTACACCTTC.

The CDR3, as DNA: TGTGCCAGCAGCTGGGTTGGGACAGAAAACACCGGGGAGCTGTTTTTT. It encodes CASSWVGTENTGELFF. The chain has TRBV7-9 and TRBJ2-2; 7 bases align to TRBD1. The CDR3 is 16 amino acids. Trimming took 4 bases from V and 2 from J; bases not matched to a gene: 7. CDR1 and CDR2 from the germline V gene are SEHNR and FQNEAQ (reference sequence).

The V and J genes are TRBV18 and TRBJ1-6, with D perhaps TRBD1 (6 bases). The germline V and J ends were trimmed by 3 bases and 3 bases, with 18 bases remaining between them. In germline, CDR1 is KGHSH, CDR2 LQKENI. The CDR3 consists of 18 residues. The CDR3 sequence is CASSPLNSGQYYNSPLHF. CDR3 in DNA: TGTGCCAGCTCACCCCTTAATTCTGGACAGTACTATAATTCACCCCTCCACTTT.

The chain couples TRBV4-2 to TRBJ1-4; a possible D gene is TRBD1 (6 bases). V was cut by 4 bases and J by 14 bases, with 14 bases left in between. CDR1 and CDR2 from the germline V gene are LGHNA and YNFKEQ. The CDR3 extends over 12 amino acids. CDR3 sequence: CASSLNRASLFF. The CDR3 coding sequence is TGTGCCAGCAGCCTAAACAGGGCATCTCTGTTTTTT.

The V and J genes are TRBV19 and TRBJ1-1; D possibly corresponds to TRBD1 (6 bases). The CDR3 runs to 14 residues. Germline CDR1 LNHDA, CDR2 SQIVND (reference sequence). V gave up 5 bases and J gave up 5 bases, with 15 bases separating them. The CDR3 loop is CASSYPQGRTEAFF. The CDR3 DNA reads as TGTGCCAGTAGTTACCCCCAGGGGCGGACTGAAGCTTTCTTT. Full variable domain (rest looked up from reference TRBV19 and TRBJ1-1): DGGITQSPKYLFRKEGQNVTLSCEQNLNHDAMYWYRQDPGQGLRLIYYSQIVNDFQKGDIAEGYSVSREKKESFPLTVTSAQKNPTAFYLCASSYPQGRTEAFFGQGTRLTVV.

This chain connects TRBV7-9 to TRBJ2-7, with TRBD2 identical over 9 bases. Germline V gives CDR1 SEHNR, CDR2 FQNEAQ (reference sequence). Unmatched junction bases numbered 6, after V lost 7 bases and J lost 2 bases. This CDR3 comprises 14 residues. The CDR3 region is CASTTAGGTYEQYF. In DNA, the CDR3 is TGTGCCAGCACAACCGCGGGGGGGACCTACGAGCAGTACTTC.

The chain employs TRBV6-5 and TRBJ1-3, with 9 positions matching TRBD1. There are 15 residues in the CDR3. CDR1 is MNHEY, CDR2 SVGAGI, per germline. The V segment lost 6 bases and the J segment 2 bases; nucleotides outside the gene matches: 5. DNA for the CDR3: TGTGCCAGCAGCAGGAGACAGGGGGCTGGAAACACCATATATTTT. The encoded protein is CASSRRQGAGNTIYF.

The rearrangement joins TRBV5-4 to TRBJ2-6; 10 nucleotides align to TRBD1. Losses at the gene ends were 3 bases for V and 2 bases for J; bases not matched to a gene: 5. There are 17 residues in the CDR3. Germline-derived CDR1 and CDR2 are SGHNT and YYREEE (reference sequence). In DNA form, the CDR3 reads TGTGCCAGCAGCTCCCCGGGACAGGGGCCTGGGGCCAACGTCCTGACTTTC. Its translation: CASSSPGQGPGANVLTF.

The V gene is TRBV11-2, the J gene TRBJ2-1; 9 bases are shared with TRBD2. The germline CDR1 and CDR2 sequences are SGHAT and FQNNGV. CDR3 length equals 16 residues. V lost 4 bases, J lost 0 bases, and 4 bases stayed unmatched. The CDR3 protein is CASSSFSGSSYNEQFF. CDR3 nucleotides: TGTGCCAGCAGCTCCTTTAGCGGGAGCTCCTACAATGAGCAGTTCTTC.

The chain joins TRBV19 to TRBJ1-1, with D maybe TRBD1 (5 bases). This CDR3 has 14 residues. Germline V CDR1 and CDR2: LNHDA, SQIVND (reference sequence). V was clipped by 1 base and J by 5 bases, with 11 bases between them. The CDR3 coding sequence is TGTGCCAGTAGTATAGGCGGGGGGGGGACTGAAGCTTTCTTT. The encoded protein is CASSIGGGGTEAFF.

The CDR3 nucleotides read TGTGCCAGCAGCTTCCAGGTCTCGGACTATGGCTACACCTTC. Its protein is CASSFQVSDYGYTF. The genes are TRBV11-2 and TRBJ1-2; D is uncertain. V gave up 3 bases and J gave up 3 bases, with 11 bases separating them. The CDR3 loop spans 14 amino acids. Per the germline V gene, CDR1 is SGHAT and CDR2 is FQNNGV.

Only a few counts were recorded for this clone. In DNA, the CDR3 is TGTGCCAGCAGCACCCCGGGACAGGGGATAGCGGGAGGCTACACCTTC. Translating gives CASSTPGQGIAGGYTF. The chain has TRBV5-4 and TRBJ1-2; 10 nucleotides agree with TRBD1. The germline CDR1 and CDR2 sequences are SGHNT and YYREEE (reference sequence). V gave up 4 bases and J gave up 8 bases; unmatched junction bases: 14. This CDR3 spans 16 amino acids.

CDR3 in DNA: TGTGCCAGCAGCTTAGCTTTCCACAATACGCAGTATTTT. Translating gives CASSLAFHNTQYF. This chain links TRBV7-2 with TRBJ2-3; D unclear. The CDR3 is 13 residues long. CDR1 is SGHTA, CDR2 FQGNSA, per germline. With 0 bases removed from V and 7 bases from J, the gap between germline ends came to 8 bases.